These 22 T cell receptor beta chains share one sample of origin, sequenced in a study of cytomegalovirus exposure and HLA in healthy donors. The data were produced by immunoSEQ multiplex PCR, yet TCRdb's version contains in-frame clones alone and is incomplete. The sample holds roughly 100,000 clones, approximately 90% seen once. Material for sequencing was PBMCs. These receptors came from a young woman in good health and CMV-seropositive.

The V call is TRBV9, the J call TRBJ2-7; 7 nucleotides line up with TRBD1. V lost 3 bases and J lost 6; bases outside the gene matches: 6. This CDR3 is 13 amino acids long. CDR1 is SGDLS and CDR2 is YYNGEE in the germline V gene. The CDR3: CASSAWTGGEQYF. In DNA, the CDR3 is TGTGCCAGCAGCGCCTGGACAGGAGGCGAGCAGTACTTC. The full variable domain, completed using reference TRBV9 and TRBJ2-7, is DSGVTQTPKHLITATGQRVTLRCSPRSGDLSVYWYQQSLDQGLQFLIQYYNGEERAKGNILERFSAQQFPDLHSELNLSSLELGDSALYFCASSAWTGGEQYFGPGTRLTVT.

This clone was detected once. The rearrangement links TRBV28 to TRBJ2-7, with 7 bases that match TRBD2. CDR3 length equals 15 residues. The germline V gene encodes CDR1 MDHEN and CDR2 SYDVKM. The ends lost 3 bases at V and 2 bases at J; junction bases unmatched: 7. As DNA, the CDR3 is TGTGCCAGCAGTTTCGATGGCGGGGGTACCTACGAGCAGTACTTC. This codes for CASSFDGGGTYEQYF.

V gene TRBV6-5 combines with J gene TRBJ2-3; D is undetermined. The germline CDR1 and CDR2 sequences are MNHEY and SVGAGI. V gave up 1 base and J gave up 5 bases, with 10 bases separating them. The CDR3 loop spans 14 amino acids. The CDR3 here is CASSYFAEKDTQYF. The CDR3 nucleotides are TGTGCCAGCAGTTACTTTGCAGAAAAAGATACGCAGTATTTT.

V is TRBV13 and J is TRBJ2-3; 7 nucleotides match TRBD2. CDR3 size: 15 residues. The V gene's germline CDR1 is PRHDT and CDR2 FYEKMQ (reference sequence). Trimming removed 5 bases from V and 6 bases from J; junction bases left unmatched: 11. As DNA, the CDR3 is TGTGCCAGCAGCCTTGCGGGACTAACGATTGATACGCAGTATTTT. Translation: CASSLAGLTIDTQYF. Looking up the rest from reference TRBV13 and TRBJ2-3 gives the full variable domain: AAGVIQSPRHLIKEKRETATLKCYPIPRHDTVYWYQQGPGQDPQFLISFYEKMQSDKGSIPDRFSAQQFSDYHSELNMSSLELGDSALYFCASSLAGLTIDTQYFGPGTRLTVL.

The chain links TRBV28 to TRBJ1-2, with 8 bases that match TRBD1. The trim removed 4 bases at V and 4 bases at J, leaving 5 bases unmatched. There are 14 residues in the CDR3. Germline V CDR1 and CDR2: MDHEN, SYDVKM. As DNA, the CDR3 is TGTGCCAGCAGTTCGCACAGGGGGAGCTATGGCTACACCTTC. Translation gives CASSSHRGSYGYTF.

The V gene is TRBV28, the J gene TRBJ1-6, with D unresolved. The CDR3 has 16 residues. Germline CDR1 and CDR2: MDHEN and SYDVKM. V shed 5 bases and J shed 0 bases, with 11 bases lying between them. The CDR3 nucleotides are TGTGCCAGCAGTCGACTCGGGAGCTCCTATAATTCACCCCTCCACTTT. This encodes CASSRLGSSYNSPLHF.

This chain uses TRBV4-1 with TRBJ1-2, with D unresolved. CDR3 length: 14 amino acids. The germline gives CDR1 MGHRA, CDR2 YSYEKL. The V and J ends lost 6 bases and 7 bases respectively, with 18 bases between them. The CDR3 coding sequence is TGCGCCAGCAGACCCGTCGGGATGGTGAGTGGCTACACCTTC. Protein sequence: CASRPVGMVSGYTF.

V and J are TRBV29-1 and TRBJ2-2; D gene uncertain. V was trimmed by 6 bases and J by 1 base, leaving 12 bases between them. This CDR3 region has 14 residues. Germline V gene data show CDR1 as SQVTM and CDR2 as ANQGSEA. The CDR3 region is CSVSILRNTGELFF. The CDR3 DNA follows: TGCAGCGTATCAATACTAAGGAACACCGGGGAGCTGTTTTTT.

The chain uses TRBV6-5 and TRBJ2-7; D perhaps matches TRBD2 (5 bases). V was shortened by 6 bases and J by 0 bases, with 12 bases between the two germline ends. Looked up from germline, CDR1 is MNHEY and CDR2 is SVGAGI. This CDR3 is 14 amino acids long. CDR3 protein: CASRPRGSSYEQYF. CDR3 coding DNA: TGTGCCAGCAGACCTCGGGGTAGCTCCTACGAGCAGTACTTC.

V usage is TRBV5-1 and J usage is TRBJ2-7, with 8 bases lining up with TRBD1. Trimming took 4 bases from V and 4 from J; bases not matched to a gene: 7. This CDR3 has 14 amino acids. The germline V gene has CDR1 SGHRS and CDR2 YFSETQ. This chain's CDR3 is CASSPGQGPYEQYF. The CDR3 DNA follows: TGCGCCAGCAGCCCCGGACAGGGACCATACGAGCAGTACTTC.

The rearrangement links TRBV5-1 to TRBJ1-3; 10 nucleotides match TRBD1. V was clipped by 6 bases and J by 2 bases; unmatched bases: 2. Germline lookup yields CDR1 SGHRS and CDR2 YFSETQ. This CDR3 comprises 14 residues. The CDR3 DNA reads TGCGCCAGCATGGACAGGGGGACTGGAAACACCATATATTTT. Translation gives CASMDRGTGNTIYF.

This clone was seen a single time. The chain couples TRBV2 to TRBJ1-5, with D hard to call. The germline CDR1 and CDR2 sequences are SNHLY and FYNNEI. The CDR3 covers 13 residues. Trimming took 4 bases from V and 9 from J, leaving 13 bases between them. CDR3 in amino acids: CASSGPGFLPQHF. The DNA for the CDR3 is TGTGCCAGCAGTGGTCCGGGGTTTTTGCCCCAGCATTTT.

The chain links TRBV9 to TRBJ2-1, with 9 nucleotides matching TRBD2. Unmatched junction bases numbered 7, after V lost 4 bases and J lost 2 bases. The germline V gene has CDR1 SGDLS and CDR2 YYNGEE. The CDR3 length is 16 residues. The CDR3: CASSPESGGPYNEQFF. CDR3 nucleotide sequence: TGTGCCAGCAGCCCGGAGAGCGGGGGGCCCTACAATGAGCAGTTCTTC.

The gene calls are TRBV5-1 and TRBJ2-7; 9 nucleotides match TRBD2. Germline lookup yields CDR1 SGHRS and CDR2 YFSETQ. The V segment lost 2 bases and the J segment 2 bases; nucleotides outside the gene matches: 2. The CDR3 runs 14 residues. The DNA of the CDR3 is TGCGCCAGCAGCTTTAGCGGGAGTCCCTACGAGCAGTACTTC. Amino acid sequence: CASSFSGSPYEQYF.

This clone was picked up one time. The rearrangement links TRBV18 to TRBJ1-2, with a weak D call TRBD1 (6 bases). CDR1 and CDR2 (germline): KGHSH, LQKENI. V gave up 3 bases and J gave up 6 bases, with 14 bases separating them. CDR3 length equals 14 residues. This CDR3 reads CASSPGAAGDGYTF. The DNA of the CDR3 is TGTGCCAGCTCACCCGGCGCGGCAGGGGATGGCTACACCTTC.

This chain links TRBV30 with TRBJ1-2; D not resolved. The CDR3 loop spans 10 amino acids. Germline CDR1 is GTSNPN and CDR2 is SVGIG (reference sequence). Trimming pared 3 bases from V and 12 bases from J, leaving 11 bases between. The CDR3 sequence: CAWSPQSHTF. The CDR3 coding sequence is TGTGCCTGGAGCCCTCAAAGCCACACCTTC.

The genes are TRBV2 and TRBJ1-1; the D is unclear. The CDR3 spans 14 residues. Germline assignment: CDR1 SNHLY and CDR2 FYNNEI. V was shortened by 1 base and J by 0 bases, with 6 bases between the two germline ends. The CDR3 nucleotides read TGTGCCAGCAGTGAAGACAATATGAACACTGAAGCTTTCTTT. It encodes CASSEDNMNTEAFF.

The chain combines TRBV6-1 with TRBJ2-3; 10 bases map to TRBD1. This CDR3 region has 18 residues. Germline trimming cut 4 bases from V and 6 bases from J; bases unmatched to any gene: 16. Looked up from germline, CDR1 is MNHNS and CDR2 is SASEGT. The CDR3 is CASSVTSSGTGVLDTQYF. Written as DNA, the CDR3 is TGTGCCAGCAGTGTTACCTCATCCGGGACAGGGGTTTTGGATACGCAGTATTTT.

This rearrangement joins TRBV7-7 to TRBJ2-1; D gene uncertain. Looked up from germline, CDR1 is SSHAT and CDR2 is FNYEAQ (reference sequence). This CDR3 has 13 amino acids. V dropped 5 bases and J dropped 4 bases, with 9 bases sitting between them. CDR3 in amino acids: CASSPTPYNEQFF. For the CDR3, the DNA is TGTGCCAGCAGCCCGACACCTTACAATGAGCAGTTCTTC. Using reference TRBV7-7 and TRBJ2-1 for the parts outside the CDR3, the full variable domain is GAGVSQSPRYKVTKRGQDVTLRCDPISSHATLYWYQQALGQGPEFLTYFNYEAQPDKSGLPSDRFSAERPEGSISTLTIQRTEQRDSAMYRCASSPTPYNEQFFGPGTRLTVL.

V usage is TRBV28 and J usage is TRBJ1-6; 8 nucleotides align to TRBD1. Per the germline V gene, CDR1 is MDHEN and CDR2 is SYDVKM. The CDR3 extends over 16 amino acids. V was clipped by 5 bases and J by 5 bases; unmatched bases: 8. The CDR3 loop is CASSPRQGLDNSPLHF. Written as DNA, the CDR3 is TGTGCCAGCAGTCCTCGACAGGGGTTGGATAATTCACCCCTCCACTTT. The full variable domain, its missing parts supplied by reference TRBV28 and TRBJ1-6, is DVKVTQSSRYLVKRTGEKVFLECVQDMDHENMFWYRQDPGLGLRLIYFSYDVKMKEKGDIPEGYSVSREKKERFSLILESASTNQTSMYLCASSPRQGLDNSPLHFGNGTRLTVT.

The chain links TRBV5-4 to TRBJ2-1; D unclear. The germline CDR1 and CDR2 sequences are SGHNT and YYREEE (reference sequence). This CDR3 is 12 amino acids long. V shed 3 bases and J shed 7 bases, with 8 bases lying between them. CDR3 sequence reads: CASSSINNEQFF. The CDR3, as DNA: TGTGCCAGCAGCTCCATCAATAATGAGCAGTTCTTC.

The genes are TRBV4-1 and TRBJ2-1, with 10 bases fitting TRBD2. The germline gives CDR1 MGHRA, CDR2 YSYEKL. The CDR3 spans 17 residues. After removal of 1 base from V and 7 bases from J, the junction contained 10 bases not matched to a gene. The CDR3 sequence: CASSQVSSGGRSNEQFF. For the CDR3, the DNA is TGCGCCAGCAGCCAAGTGTCTAGCGGGGGCCGCTCTAATGAGCAGTTCTTC.